This TCR beta chain comes out of a study of cytomegalovirus exposure and HLA in healthy donors. Looked up from germline, CDR1 is SGHKS and CDR2 is YYEKEE (reference sequence). V dropped 0 bases and J dropped 7 bases, with 4 bases sitting between them. The CDR3 length is 11 residues. The PCR used 60 Vbeta and 13 Jbeta primers. The assay was immunoSEQ multiplex PCR, and TCRdb's table has in-frame clones only and misses some. The sample has approximately 27,000 clones; about 62% are singletons. This receptor was taken from a male donor in good health and CMV-seropositive. Material: PBMCs. The rearrangement joins TRBV5-5 to TRBJ1-2, with unresolved D. This chain's CDR3 is CASSLGLGYTF. In DNA, the CDR3 is TGTGCCAGCAGCTTGGGACTTGGCTACACCTTC.